Listed here is a single TCR beta chain. These data belong to a study of blood T cell repertoires in COVID-19. As for the study in general: Samples came from the United States, Italy and Spain, spanning acute and convalescent COVID-19. Nucleic acid was either cDNA or gDNA, and it came from T cells, B-cell-depleted T cells, or PBMCs.

In the original processing: Amplifying reference gene primers gave estimates of nucleated cell counts. Using immunoSEQ multiplex PCR, the repertoire was profiled, and TCRdb retains in-frame clones only, with some absent. The D gene and trimming were derived from the DNA, and the V and J assignments and clone size from that table. The sample contains 200,000 to 250,000 clones, roughly four fifths of which appear only once. Germline V gene sequence: CDR1 MNHNY, CDR2 SVGAGI (reference sequence). The CDR3 runs to 16 residues. Trimming pared 0 bases from V and 8 bases from J, leaving 16 bases between. Input material: peripheral blood. This sequence was found in a woman in her fifties or sixties with active or convalescent COVID-19. The chain employs TRBV6-6 and TRBJ1-4; TRBD1 might be the D (5 bases). CDR3 in amino acids: CASSYSKNQGGEKLFF. The CDR3 nucleotides are TGTGCCAGCAGTTACTCAAAAAACCAGGGAGGCGAAAAACTGTTTTTT.